The following is a T cell receptor beta chain sequence with its context. Its matching antigen is unknown. The same CDR3 arises from other DNA sequences in this sample as well. All donors were healthy HIV-negative adults lacking recent acute infections or vaccinations. The data stem from a study of shared clonotypes between healthy human individuals. The V end was cut by 4 bases, the J end by 1 base, with 5 bases between. Germline V gene data show CDR1 as SGHRS and CDR2 as YFSETQ. The CDR3 contains 12 residues. Ten immunoSEQ deep assay plates were used to sequence unsorted PBMC DNA. Source study methods: Junction-only sequences without quality scores were provided by ImmunoSEQ, so filtering was different. Generated by immunoSEQ multiplex PCR, the TCRdb table keeps only in-frame clones and is missing some. V and J calls and clone size are those listed in that table; D and trimming were worked out from the DNA. The data hold over 400,000 clones, with 70% to 80% observed a single time.

Findings of the study overall: The authors expected sequencing depth to affect clonotype sharing among donors.

The sample was PBMCs. The V call is TRBV5-1, the J call TRBJ2-5, with no clear D. The receptor's source is a middle-aged woman in good health. Some clones in this sample may be carry-over from other donors' samples. CDR3 DNA: TGCGCCAGCAGCCTGTCCCAAGAGACCCAGTACTTC. It encodes CASSLSQETQYF.